This T cell receptor beta chain comes out of a study of shared clonotypes between healthy human individuals. Investigators spread the genomic DNA of each subset evenly over several immunoSEQ plates. The protocol was immunoSEQ multiplex PCR, while the TCRdb copy is restricted to in-frame clones and leaves out a portion. The sample comprises a few million clones, around nine tenths of which are singletons, and over 0.12% rests with the top ten. There are 16 residues in the CDR3. Germline CDR1 is LGHNA and CDR2 is YSLEER. V was pared by 3 bases and J by 7 bases, with 18 bases between. None of the donors, who were healthy HIV-negative adults, had recently had acute infections or vaccinations.

The specimen was naive CD4+ T cells sorted from blood. Subset noted: CD45RA+ positively selected. This clonotype was sampled from a man aged 18-30 years in good health. The V gene is TRBV4-3, the J gene TRBJ1-4, with D uncertain. CDR3 protein: CASSQNPGVGSEKLFF. The CDR3 DNA reads TGCGCCAGCAGCCAGAACCCGGGTGTGGGGAGTGAAAAACTGTTTTTT.